The next 30 T cell receptor beta chains were all read from a single sample in a study of CD8 T cells in ankylosing spondylitis. From the 5' RACE reads, TCRdb called clonotypes with MiXCR, one entry per CDR3 protein. Of under 200,000 distinct CDR3 sequences in the sample, 9.8% were seen once. The sequenced sample was blood, either unsorted or a sorted T cell fraction (not recorded which). The source is a female donor with ankylosing spondylitis or in good health (not recorded which).

The chain employs TRBV5-5 and TRBJ1-2, with D hard to call. V dropped 4 bases and J dropped 8 bases, with 9 bases sitting between them. This CDR3 spans 11 amino acids. CDR1 and CDR2 from the germline V gene are SGHKS and YYEKEE (reference sequence). This CDR3 is CASSEEAGYTF. The CDR3 DNA reads TGTGCCAGCAGCGAGGAAGCAGGCTACACCTTC.

This clonotype has a handful of counts. This chain uses TRBV7-6 with TRBJ1-1; D is ambiguous. Trimming removed 1 base at V and 1 base at J, with 4 bases between. CDR3 length: 13 amino acids. Germline CDR1 is SGHVS and CDR2 is FNYEAQ. DNA of the CDR3: TGTGCCAGCAGCTTAGGGAAGAACACTGAAGCTTTCTTT. Protein sequence: CASSLGKNTEAFF.

This clonotype has only a few counts. The chain is built from TRBV9 and TRBJ2-3; no clear D gene. The germline CDR1 and CDR2 sequences are SGDLS and YYNGEE. CDR3 length: 13 amino acids. Trimming left V 0 bases short and J 3 bases short, with 5 bases between. DNA of the CDR3: TGTGCCAGCAGCGTAGTGGAAACAGATACGCAGTATTTT. Amino acid sequence: CASSVVETDTQYF.

Only a few counts were recorded for this clonotype. This chain connects TRBV20-1 to TRBJ1-2; a possible D gene is TRBD1 (5 bases). Per germline, CDR1 DFQATT and CDR2 SNEGSKA (reference sequence). V lost 3 bases and J 8 bases, leaving 16 bases between the germline ends. This CDR3 region has 13 residues. The CDR3 sequence: CSARGRGITGYTF. The DNA of the CDR3 is TGCAGTGCTAGGGGTCGGGGGATCACGGGCTACACCTTC.

This chain joins TRBV2 and TRBJ2-2, with D unclear. Trimming took off 9 bases at V and 1 base at J, with 9 bases between the two ends. CDR1 and CDR2 from the germline V gene are SNHLY and FYNNEI. The length of the CDR3 is 13 residues. This CDR3 reads CASGRRNTGELFF. DNA for the CDR3: TGTGCCAGTGGACGGAGGAACACCGGGGAGCTGTTTTTT. The full variable domain, in which reference TRBV2 and TRBJ2-2 provide the parts outside the CDR3, is EPEVTQTPSHQVTQMGQEVILRCVPISNHLYFYWYRQILGQKVEFLVSFYNNEISEKSEIFDDQFSVERPDGSNFTLKIRSTKLEDSAMYFCASGRRNTGELFFGEGSRLTVL.

This clonotype was seen a few times. The V gene is TRBV4-3, the J gene TRBJ2-3, with a tentative D call TRBD2 (6 bases). CDR3 size: 15 residues. Germline assignment: CDR1 LGHNA and CDR2 YSLEER. Trimming stripped 1 base from V and 5 bases from J, with 13 bases between. The DNA of the CDR3 is TGCGCCAGCAGCCAAGGGAGGGCCTTGGAAGATACGCAGTATTTT. It yields the protein CASSQGRALEDTQYF.

Only a few counts were recorded for this clonotype. The CDR3 bases are TGTGCCAGCAGCCATAAGGACAGGTCTTTTTACGAGCAGTACTTC. Protein sequence: CASSHKDRSFYEQYF. J is TRBJ2-7 and V is TRBV3-1; TRBD1 aligns across 7 bases. The J segment lost 4 bases and the V segment lost 3 bases, leaving 9 bases of the junction unmatched. Germline-derived CDR1 and CDR2 are LGHDT and YNNKEL (reference sequence). The CDR3 length is 15 residues.

This clonotype was recorded many times. This chain uses TRBV25-1 with TRBJ2-7, with a tentative D call TRBD1 (6 bases). The CDR3 is 13 residues long. Germline CDR1 MGHDK, CDR2 SYGVNS. Trimming cost V 8 bases and J 1 base, with 12 bases left between them. CDR3 DNA sequence: TGTGCCAGCGGCTTGGACAGTTCCTACGAGCAGTACTTC. Translated, it gives CASGLDSSYEQYF.

This clonotype was picked up many times. V is TRBV4-3 and J is TRBJ1-1; D gene ambiguous. The V end lost 1 base, the J end lost 0 bases, and 9 bases lay between the germline ends. From germline, CDR1 is LGHNA and CDR2 YSLEER. The CDR3 extends over 15 amino acids. The CDR3 is CASSQGPGLNTEAFF. CDR3 nucleotides: TGCGCCAGCAGCCAAGGTCCAGGTCTGAACACTGAAGCTTTCTTT.

This clonotype was seen a few times. The V call is TRBV20-1, the J call TRBJ2-3, with D possibly TRBD2 on 6 matching bases. CDR1 DFQATT and CDR2 SNEGSKA come from the germline V gene (reference sequence). CDR3 length: 15 amino acids. V was shortened by 1 base and J by 1 base, with 12 bases between the two germline ends. The CDR3 is CSARALAGGTDTQYF. For the CDR3, the DNA is TGCAGTGCTAGAGCACTAGCCGGAGGCACAGATACGCAGTATTTT.

V gene TRBV2 combines with J gene TRBJ2-1, with TRBD2 matching over 8 bases. The CDR3 is 15 residues long. In germline, CDR1 is SNHLY, CDR2 FYNNEI. J gave up 7 bases and V 6 bases, and 11 bases lay outside the gene matches. CDR3 coding DNA: TGTGCCAGCAGCCCAGCGGGAGCTTTGGGGAATGAGCAGTTCTTC. Translating it yields CASSPAGALGNEQFF. Together with reference TRBV2 and TRBJ2-1, the CDR3 gives the full variable domain: EPEVTQTPSHQVTQMGQEVILRCVPISNHLYFYWYRQILGQKVEFLVSFYNNEISEKSEIFDDQFSVERPDGSNFTLKIRSTKLEDSAMYFCASSPAGALGNEQFFGPGTRLTVL.

The genes are TRBV9 and TRBJ2-3, with 11 bases identical to TRBD2. The CDR3 has 18 amino acids. V was clipped by 4 bases and J by 5 bases; unmatched bases: 15. Germline CDR1 reads SGDLS; CDR2 reads YYNGEE. The CDR3, as DNA: TGTGCCAGCAGCCAGGGGCTAGCGGGAGGTAATTGGGGAGATACGCAGTATTTT. This gives the protein CASSQGLAGGNWGDTQYF.

The table lists this clonotype with a few counts. The rearrangement links TRBV4-3 to TRBJ1-1, with D hard to call. The V end lost 4 bases, the J end lost 6 bases, and 15 bases lay between the germline ends. Germline CDR1 LGHNA, CDR2 YSLEER. The CDR3 contains 14 residues. The CDR3 sequence: CASSPPSGKAEAFF. CDR3 bases: TGCGCCAGCAGCCCTCCCTCGGGGAAAGCTGAAGCTTTCTTT.

This clonotype was seen a handful of times. V and J are TRBV5-6 and TRBJ2-1; 8 bases align to TRBD2. CDR1 is SGHDT, CDR2 YYEEEE, per germline. The V segment lost 4 bases and the J segment 8 bases; nucleotides outside the gene matches: 11. This CDR3 has 15 residues. CDR3 nucleotides: TGTGCCAGCAGCCCGACGGGACTAGAATGGGATGAGCAGTTCTTC. This sequence encodes CASSPTGLEWDEQFF.

This clonotype was seen at least ten times. The chain employs TRBV27 and TRBJ2-7; maybe TRBD2 (6 bases). Germline assignment: CDR1 MNHEY and CDR2 SMNVEV (reference sequence). V was shortened by 5 bases and J by 1 base, with 6 bases between the two germline ends. CDR3 length equals 12 residues. The chain's CDR3 is CASSGGSYEQYF. CDR3 sequence (DNA): TGTGCCAGCAGTGGGGGGTCCTACGAGCAGTACTTC.

This clonotype has at least ten counts. The chain has TRBV12-3 or TRBV12-4 and TRBJ2-1; TRBD2 matches 12 bases. CDR3 length: 14 amino acids. J was trimmed by 8 bases and V by 6 bases; bases with no gene match: 5. CDR3 protein: CASSPGLAGYEQFF. For the CDR3, the DNA is TGTGCCAGCAGCCCAGGACTAGCGGGATATGAGCAGTTCTTC.

This clonotype appeared many times. The J gene is TRBJ2-3, the V gene TRBV7-9, with D uncertain. From germline, CDR1 is SEHNR and CDR2 FQNEAQ (reference sequence). The CDR3 runs 14 residues. The V end lost 5 bases, the J end lost 2 bases, and 11 bases lay between the germline ends. Written as DNA, the CDR3 is TGTGCCAGCAGCGGCGGCGGCCACACAGATACGCAGTATTTT. Translated, it gives CASSGGGHTDTQYF.

The chain joins TRBV25-1 to TRBJ2-5, with TRBD1 identical over 7 bases. Germline loops: CDR1 MGHDK, CDR2 SYGVNS. This CDR3 is built from 14 residues. The trim removed 1 base at V and 3 bases at J, leaving 2 bases unmatched. The CDR3 coding sequence is TGTGCCAGCAGTGAATGGGACAGCAAAGAGACCCAGTACTTC. Its protein is CASSEWDSKETQYF.

Many counts were recorded for this clonotype. J is TRBJ2-7 and V is TRBV12-3 or TRBV12-4; tentatively, D is TRBD1 (7 bases). The CDR3 consists of 14 residues. With 5 bases removed from V and 4 bases from J, the gap between germline ends came to 15 bases. Here the CDR3 DNA reads TGTGCCAGCAGTCCCGGGGCAGGGGGGTACGAGCAGTACTTC. Protein: CASSPGAGGYEQYF.

This clonotype was observed a few times. The chain couples TRBV15 to TRBJ2-2, with a tentative D call TRBD1 (6 bases). The CDR3 runs to 16 residues. The V end was cut by 1 base, the J end by 5 bases, with 14 bases between. From germline, CDR1 is LNHNV and CDR2 YYDKDF (reference sequence). The CDR3 is CATSRVRQVITGELFF. Here the CDR3 DNA reads TGTGCCACCAGCAGAGTGAGACAGGTTATTACCGGGGAGCTGTTTTTT.

This clonotype has at least ten counts. The chain couples TRBV7-9 to TRBJ1-1; D unresolved. The CDR3 totals 13 residues. Germline V lookup: CDR1 SEHNR, CDR2 FQNEAQ (reference sequence). Between the trimmed V and J ends, which lost 5 bases and 2 bases, there was a span of 9 bases. Here the CDR3 DNA reads TGTGCCAGCAGCCGCGGGATTAACACTGAAGCTTTCTTT. Its translation is CASSRGINTEAFF.

The V and J genes are TRBV9 and TRBJ2-6; TRBD2 matches 11 bases. Trimming cost V 0 bases and J 2 bases; bases outside gene matches: 7. Germline lookup yields CDR1 SGDLS and CDR2 YYNGEE. This CDR3 region has 19 residues. The CDR3 loop is CASSVGGSGRGPGANVLTF. The CDR3 region has the DNA TGTGCCAGCAGCGTAGGTGGTAGCGGGAGGGGCCCTGGGGCCAACGTCCTGACTTTC.

Many counts were recorded for this clonotype. The chain is built from TRBV27 and TRBJ2-1, with D perhaps matching TRBD2 (6 bases). The CDR3 contains 11 residues. V was shortened by 7 bases and J by 10 bases, with 11 bases between the two germline ends. Germline CDR1 and CDR2: MNHEY and SMNVEV (reference sequence). The CDR3 region has the DNA TGTGCCAGCAAGGTCGGACTAGAGCAGTTCTTC. Its protein product is CASKVGLEQFF.

This clonotype was seen more than once but under ten times. The chain is built from TRBV18 and TRBJ2-7; D may be TRBD2 (6 bases). Germline V CDR1 and CDR2: KGHSH, LQKENI. This CDR3 region has 17 residues. With 3 bases removed from V and 2 bases from J, the gap between germline ends came to 20 bases. CDR3 loop: CASSPPGPGLETYEQYF. As DNA, the CDR3 is TGTGCCAGCTCACCCCCCGGCCCGGGACTGGAAACCTACGAGCAGTACTTC.

This clonotype appeared a few times. The rearrangement joins TRBV4-3 to TRBJ2-7, with 9 bases matching TRBD2. After removal of 2 bases from V and 2 bases from J, the junction contained 4 bases not matched to a gene. In germline, CDR1 is LGHNA, CDR2 YSLEER. The CDR3 runs to 15 residues. CDR3 residues: CASSQLAGRTYEQYF. The CDR3 region has the DNA TGCGCCAGCAGCCAACTAGCGGGAAGAACCTACGAGCAGTACTTC.

The chain joins TRBV20-1 to TRBJ2-7; the D is unclear. This CDR3 comprises 12 residues. The germline CDR1 and CDR2 sequences are DFQATT and SNEGSKA (reference sequence). Trimming shortened V by 3 bases and J by 5 bases, and 11 bases separated the two germline ends. Here the CDR3 reads CSARDMGNEQYF. The CDR3 DNA reads TGCAGTGCTAGGGATATGGGAAACGAGCAGTACTTC.

In its sample, this clonotype was seen a few times. This chain joins TRBV11-1 and TRBJ2-5, with a tentative D call TRBD1 (6 bases). CDR1 is SGHAT and CDR2 is FQDESV in the germline V gene (reference sequence). Trimming left V 4 bases short and J 7 bases short, with 28 bases between. This CDR3 contains 18 residues. This CDR3 reads CASSSSWGRETPEGTQYF. The CDR3 nucleotides read TGTGCCAGCAGCTCGTCCTGGGGGCGAGAGACCCCCGAAGGGACCCAGTACTTC.

V is TRBV7-8 and J is TRBJ2-7, with D hard to call. The CDR3 sequence is 13 residues long. In germline, CDR1 is SGHVS, CDR2 FQNEAQ. Trimming removed 3 bases at V and 3 bases at J, with 9 bases between. This chain's CDR3 is CASSFSTVYEQYF. CDR3 nucleotide sequence: TGTGCCAGCAGCTTCTCAACTGTCTACGAGCAGTACTTC. The whole variable domain, filled in from reference TRBV7-8 and TRBJ2-7, reads GAGVSQSPRYKVAKRGQDVALRCDPISGHVSLFWYQQALGQGPEFLTYFQNEAQLDKSGLPSDRFFAERPEGSVSTLKIQRTQQEDSAVYLCASSFSTVYEQYFGPGTRLTVT.

This CDR3 reads CSVGLAGVVNEQFF. The CDR3 coding sequence is TGCAGCGTCGGACTAGCGGGAGTGGTAAATGAGCAGTTCTTC. This sequence joins TRBV29-1 and TRBJ2-1; 13 positions match TRBD2. This CDR3 is 14 amino acids long. Per germline, CDR1 SQVTM and CDR2 ANQGSEA. V lost 6 bases to trimming and J lost 7 bases; unmatched junction nucleotides: 6.

V and J are TRBV27 and TRBJ1-4; tentative D call: TRBD1 (6 bases). V lost 6 bases to trimming and J lost 3 bases, with 11 bases between them. The CDR3 is 14 amino acids. In germline, CDR1 is MNHEY, CDR2 SMNVEV (reference sequence). CDR3 loop: CASRLTGSNEKLFF. The CDR3 bases are TGTGCCAGCAGGCTGACAGGCTCTAATGAAAAACTGTTTTTT.